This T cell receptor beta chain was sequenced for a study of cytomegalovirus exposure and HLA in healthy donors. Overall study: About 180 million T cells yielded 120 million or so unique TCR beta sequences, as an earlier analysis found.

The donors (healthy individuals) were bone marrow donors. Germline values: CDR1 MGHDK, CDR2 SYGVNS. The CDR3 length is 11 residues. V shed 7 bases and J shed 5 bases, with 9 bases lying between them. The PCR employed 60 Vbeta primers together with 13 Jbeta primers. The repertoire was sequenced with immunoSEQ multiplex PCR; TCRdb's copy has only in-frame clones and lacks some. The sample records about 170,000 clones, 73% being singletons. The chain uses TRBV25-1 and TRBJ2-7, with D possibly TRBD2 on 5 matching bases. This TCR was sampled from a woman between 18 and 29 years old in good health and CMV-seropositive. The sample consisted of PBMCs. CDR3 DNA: TGTGCCAGCACGGGAAGGGACGAGCAGTACTTC. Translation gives CASTGRDEQYF.